This T cell receptor (beta chain) was recovered during a study of early T cells in non-severe SARS-CoV-2 infection. Findings and caveats of the study: VDJdb-based matching was biased toward anti-spike CD8 responses and missed private and CD4 specificities.

TCRdb re-analysed the 5' RACE reads in MiXCR, keeping a single row per CDR3 protein. This table holds about 68,000 distinct CDR3 sequences, roughly 11% found once. This clonotype was seen more than once but under ten times. What it recognizes is unknown. In germline, CDR1 is MNHNY, CDR2 SVGAGI (reference sequence). V lost 0 bases and J 0 bases, leaving 11 bases between the germline ends. The CDR3 length is 17 residues. The rearrangement joins TRBV6-6 to TRBJ1-4; the D is unclear. The sequence was collected from an adult who was a healthcare worker with PCR-confirmed SARS-CoV-2 infection or an uninfected control (not recorded which). The sequenced material came from whole blood. The CDR3 region is CASSYSLAPATNEKLFF. The CDR3 region has the DNA TGTGCCAGCAGTTACTCGTTGGCGCCCGCAACTAATGAAAAACTGTTTTTT.